Detailed here is one T cell receptor beta chain. Its antigen is as yet unknown. The entry originates in a study of CXCR3-negative and CXCR3-positive naive CD8 T cells. Across the study: Each library gave roughly 1.4 +/- 0.3 million of approximately 130 million TRB reads.

Findings and caveats of the study: Surface CD5 matched across naive subsets, and TRB CDR3 properties served to infer TCR strength. More hydrophobic TRB CDR3s occurred in CXCR3-positive than in CXCR3-negative naive cells.

Germline CDR1 is SEHNR and CDR2 is FQNEAQ (reference sequence). This CDR3 has 15 amino acids. With 300,000 cells each, the CD8+ T cell subsets were individually sorted in triplicate. Through 5' RACE with UMI labels, the TRB cDNA libraries were prepared. With the 5' RACE reads reprocessed, TCRdb shows one record per CDR3 protein and no DNA. The ten most abundant clones cover less than 0.55% of a sample with about 150,000 distinct CDR3 sequences. Source material: naive CXCR3+ CD8+ T cells from blood. The subset is: CD45RO-CCR7+CD27+CD95- naive CD8+ T cells expressing CXCR3 (TNR3+). The receptor comes from a human donor in good health. Some clones in this sample may be carry-over from other donors' samples. V usage is TRBV7-9 and J usage is TRBJ2-7; TCRdb's assignment of TRBD1 cannot be checked, as there is no DNA. CDR3 in amino acids: CASSLHGQGSYEQYF.